This T cell receptor beta chain is from a study of cytomegalovirus exposure and HLA in healthy donors. TCRdb's copy holds only in-frame clones and misses some; the assay was immunoSEQ multiplex PCR. The repertoire holds about 150,000 clones, more than 85% seen once, with approximately 0.7% in the top ten. The CDR3 loop spans 15 amino acids. CDR1 and CDR2 (germline): SNHLY, FYNNEI. With 1 base removed from V and 5 bases from J, the gap between germline ends came to 14 bases. The chain uses TRBV2 and TRBJ1-1; D is unresolved. The specimen was PBMCs. This sequence was found in a man in his late teens or twenties in good health and CMV-seronegative. The CDR3 bases are TGTGCCAGCAGTGAAGGGGCGGGTTTCAGGACTGAAGCTTTCTTT. It specifies CASSEGAGFRTEAFF.